Each of the 12 T cell receptor beta chains below was sequenced from the same sample in a study of cytotoxic CD8 clonotypes in ibrutinib-treated CLL. Using immunoSEQ multiplex PCR, the repertoire was profiled, and TCRdb retains in-frame clones only, with some absent. The sample carries about 140,000 clones, over 75% recorded once. Sequencing used PBMCs, obtained after 36 months of ibrutinib treatment. These receptor sequences come from a human donor with chronic lymphocytic leukemia.

The V and J genes are TRBV19 and TRBJ2-1, with D perhaps TRBD1 (6 bases). Germline loops: CDR1 LNHDA, CDR2 SQIVND (reference sequence). Trimming left V 7 bases short and J 6 bases short, with 7 bases between. The CDR3 length is 11 residues. The CDR3, as DNA: TGTGCCAGTATAGGGGGCAATGAGCAGTTCTTC. This gives the protein CASIGGNEQFF.

This clone showed up just a few times. V usage is TRBV15 and J usage is TRBJ2-7; 14 nucleotides agree with TRBD2. V shed 3 bases and J 12 bases; nucleotides not matched to a gene: 4. Germline CDR1 and CDR2: LNHNV and YYDKDF (reference sequence). The CDR3 is 13 amino acids. The CDR3 sequence: CATSRGLAGDRYF. As DNA, the CDR3 is TGTGCCACCAGCAGGGGACTAGCGGGAGACAGGTACTTC. Using reference TRBV15 and TRBJ2-7 for the parts outside the CDR3, the full variable domain is DAMVIQNPRYQVTQFGKPVTLSCSQTLNHNVMYWYQQKSSQAPKLLFHYYDKDFNNEADTPDNFQSRRPNTSFCFLDIRSPGLGDTAMYLCATSRGLAGDRYFGPGTRLTVT.

This chain uses TRBV11-2 with TRBJ2-7; perhaps D is TRBD1 or TRBD2 (6 bases each). V was cut by 2 bases and J by 6 bases, with 17 bases left in between. Germline values: CDR1 SGHAT, CDR2 FQNNGV. This CDR3 region has 15 residues. Written as DNA, the CDR3 is TGTGCCAGCAGCTTATTCTCTTTGAGGGGGGTCGAGCAGTACTTC. Protein product: CASSLFSLRGVEQYF.

V and J are TRBV30 and TRBJ1-4, with D hard to call. The CDR3 has 13 residues. V dropped 5 bases and J dropped 0 bases, with 7 bases sitting between them. Looked up from germline, CDR1 is GTSNPN and CDR2 is SVGIG (reference sequence). The CDR3 DNA reads TGTGCCTGGCACAGCGCAACTAATGAAAAACTGTTTTTT. Protein: CAWHSATNEKLFF.

The sample holds a few counts of this clone. The chain joins TRBV18 to TRBJ1-2, with D possibly being TRBD1 (5 bases). Germline CDR1 KGHSH, CDR2 LQKENI. V shed 3 bases and J shed 3 bases, with 8 bases lying between them. The CDR3 extends over 13 amino acids. The CDR3 region is CASSPDRYYGYTF. The CDR3 DNA sequence: TGTGCCAGCTCACCCGACAGATACTATGGCTACACCTTC. Full variable domain (outside the CDR3, taken from reference TRBV18 and TRBJ1-2): NAGVMQNPRHLVRRRGQEARLRCSPMKGHSHVYWYRQLPEEGLKFMVYLQKENIIDESGMPKERFSAEFPKEGPSILRIQQVVRGDSAAYFCASSPDRYYGYTFGSGTRLTVV.

The J gene is TRBJ1-5, the V gene TRBV6-1; 8 nucleotides line up with TRBD1. There are 13 residues in the CDR3. Germline V lookup: CDR1 MNHNS, CDR2 SASEGT. The V segment lost 3 bases and the J segment 9 bases; nucleotides outside the gene matches: 4. The CDR3 coding sequence is TGTGCCAGCAGTGAGGCAACAGGGGGGCCCCAGCATTTT. Its translation is CASSEATGGPQHF.

V is TRBV5-1 and J is TRBJ2-3; 7 bases line up with TRBD2. CDR1 SGHRS and CDR2 YFSETQ come from the germline V gene. The CDR3 contains 15 residues. Trimming removed 0 bases from V and 6 bases from J; junction bases left unmatched: 7. The CDR3 bases are TGCGCCAGCAGCTTGGTGGCGGGAGCGACGGATACGCAGTATTTT. Protein sequence: CASSLVAGATDTQYF.

The rearrangement links TRBV30 to TRBJ1-5; tentative D call: TRBD1 (5 bases). With 4 bases removed from V and 7 bases from J, the gap between germline ends came to 20 bases. The CDR3 sequence is 15 residues long. Germline CDR1 GTSNPN, CDR2 SVGIG (reference sequence). The CDR3 spells CAWTEEGLGTQPQHF. CDR3 nucleotides: TGTGCCTGGACCGAAGAGGGATTAGGGACCCAGCCCCAGCATTTT.

V and J are TRBV25-1 and TRBJ2-1, with 11 nucleotides matching TRBD1. Germline trimming cut 1 base from V and 3 bases from J; bases unmatched to any gene: 2. Germline V gene sequence: CDR1 MGHDK, CDR2 SYGVNS. CDR3 length: 16 amino acids. CDR3 sequence reads: CASSELGTGGYNEQFF. CDR3 nucleotide sequence: TGTGCCAGCAGTGAATTAGGGACAGGGGGCTACAATGAGCAGTTCTTC.

This clone was observed a single time. The V and J genes are TRBV28 and TRBJ1-2; maybe TRBD1 (5 bases). CDR1 and CDR2 (germline): MDHEN, SYDVKM. The CDR3 consists of 18 residues. The germline V and J ends were trimmed by 6 bases and 2 bases, with 25 bases remaining between them. The CDR3 DNA is TGTGCCAGCAGGTCCCTGGGGGGAGACCTTATATTCAACTATGGCTACACCTTC. Translation gives CASRSLGGDLIFNYGYTF.

This clone appeared a few times. This chain uses TRBV5-1 with TRBJ1-4; unclear D gene. This CDR3 region has 16 residues. V lost 5 bases to trimming and J lost 0 bases, with 14 bases between them. The germline gives CDR1 SGHRS, CDR2 YFSETQ. CDR3 residues: CASSRVQAATNEKLFF. The CDR3 DNA reads TGCGCCAGCAGTAGAGTGCAGGCTGCAACTAATGAAAAACTGTTTTTT. Variable domain in full (rest from reference TRBV5-1 and TRBJ1-4): KAGVTQTPRYLIKTRGQQVTLSCSPISGHRSVSWYQQTPGQGLQFLFEYFSETQRNKGNFPGRFSGRQFSNSRSEMNVSTLELGDSALYLCASSRVQAATNEKLFFGSGTQLSVL.

This clone was observed a single time. The rearrangement joins TRBV30 to TRBJ1-1; 8 bases agree with TRBD1. J gave up 5 bases and V 0 bases, and 8 bases lay outside the gene matches. Germline V CDR1 and CDR2: GTSNPN, SVGIG (reference sequence). CDR3 length: 15 amino acids. CDR3 DNA sequence: TGTGCCTGGAGTGTACAAACAGGGGGACTTACTGAAGCTTTCTTT. Residues: CAWSVQTGGLTEAFF.